A single sample gave rise to the 25 T cell receptor beta chains below, sequenced in a study of T cells in Graves' hyperthyroidism and ophthalmopathy (dated by TCRdb to the late 2010s). Library method: multiplex PCR. The data were produced on an Illumina HiSeq 2000. Amplification of TCR beta CDR3 regions was carried out from RNA transcripts. The TCR CDR3 was subjected to a first round of RT-PCR using the HTBI primer set and the Qiagen OneStep RT-PCR kit. TCRdb took the public reads, trimmed them with fastp at Q25, ran MiXCR for clone calling and kept in-frame beta chains. Rows are unified per CDR3 protein, each entry keeping the most common DNA and genes. In all, the sample holds 550,000 to 650,000 distinct CDR3 sequences, and less than 15% of those were seen once. Approximately 15% of the sample is held by the ten biggest clonotypes. Sequenced: blood. The receptors shown here come from a middle-aged woman with Graves' hyperthyroidism.

V gene TRBV19 combines with J gene TRBJ2-7; D perhaps matches TRBD2 (5 bases). The CDR3 extends over 16 amino acids. Germline V gene lookup returns CDR1 LNHDA and CDR2 SQIVND (reference sequence). V dropped 7 bases and J dropped 5 bases, with 24 bases sitting between them. The CDR3: CASKVEVRASFNEQYF. For the CDR3, the DNA is TGTGCCAGTAAGGTTGAAGTGCGGGCTAGCTTCAACGAGCAGTACTTC.

This clonotype came up many times. The gene calls are TRBV12-3 or TRBV12-4 and TRBJ2-1; D is unresolved. V gave up 3 bases and J gave up 9 bases, with 12 bases separating them. This CDR3 region has 13 residues. CDR3 amino acids: CASSFQVGIEQFF. Here the CDR3 DNA reads TGTGCCAGCAGTTTTCAAGTTGGGATTGAGCAGTTCTTC.

This clonotype appeared a few times. V usage is TRBV27 and J usage is TRBJ2-1; TRBD2 agrees at 10 bases. CDR3 size: 15 residues. The germline gives CDR1 MNHEY, CDR2 SMNVEV (reference sequence). V dropped 2 bases and J dropped 9; count of bases not matched to a gene: 7. The CDR3 sequence: CASSLLLAGVVEQFF. Here the CDR3 DNA reads TGTGCCAGCAGTTTACTCCTAGCGGGAGTGGTTGAGCAGTTCTTC.

This clonotype was observed many times. The chain links TRBV28 to TRBJ2-1; 7 nucleotides align to TRBD2. Germline V CDR1 and CDR2: MDHEN, SYDVKM. This CDR3 contains 14 residues. Unmatched junction bases numbered 7, after V lost 9 bases and J lost 2 bases. The CDR3 protein is CARSRAGAYNEQFF. CDR3 nucleotides: TGTGCCAGATCTCGGGCGGGAGCCTACAATGAGCAGTTCTTC.

The sample holds many counts of this clonotype. This chain joins TRBV18 and TRBJ1-2; D remains ambiguous. This CDR3 spans 13 amino acids. Trimming cost V 3 bases and J 3 bases, with 8 bases left between them. CDR1 and CDR2 from the germline V gene are KGHSH and LQKENI. The CDR3 coding sequence is TGTGCCAGCTCACCTGACCAGGACTATGGCTACACCTTC. This gives the protein CASSPDQDYGYTF.

This clonotype was picked up many times. This rearrangement joins TRBV2 to TRBJ1-1; 9 bases are shared with TRBD1. The CDR3 length is 14 residues. Germline assignment: CDR1 SNHLY and CDR2 FYNNEI. V trimming: 6 bases; J trimming: 2 bases; junction bases outside the gene matches: 4. As DNA, the CDR3 is TGTGCCAGCAGCACAGGGGGCGATAACACTGAAGCTTTCTTT. Residues: CASSTGGDNTEAFF.

The rearrangement uses TRBV6-1 and TRBJ2-7; TRBD1 matches 7 bases. CDR1 and CDR2 (germline): MNHNS, SASEGT. The CDR3 totals 17 residues. The ends lost 2 bases at V and 7 bases at J; junction bases unmatched: 17. CDR3 loop: CASSERSAVRGMGEQYF. In DNA form, the CDR3 reads TGTGCCAGCAGTGAAAGATCGGCGGTCAGGGGGATGGGGGAGCAGTACTTC.

This chain connects TRBV9 to TRBJ2-1; D might be TRBD1 (6 bases). The CDR3 is 13 residues long. Trimming took off 7 bases at V and 5 bases at J, with 13 bases between the two ends. Germline loops: CDR1 SGDLS, CDR2 YYNGEE. The CDR3 nucleotides are TGTGCCAGCCGACGGGACATAGACAATGAGCAGTTCTTC. This gives the protein CASRRDIDNEQFF.

V is TRBV19 and J is TRBJ1-1, with unresolved D. The CDR3 consists of 13 residues. Per germline, CDR1 LNHDA and CDR2 SQIVND (reference sequence). V lost 5 bases, J lost 6 bases, and 13 bases lay in between. The DNA of the CDR3 is TGTGCCAGTAGTGCGCGTTCAGGATCTGAAGCTTTCTTT. Translating gives CASSARSGSEAFF.

There are a few counts of this clonotype. Possible read error: a much larger clone is one base away. The chain combines TRBV28 with TRBJ1-1, with a possible D match to TRBD1 (5 bases). Germline lookup yields CDR1 MDHEN and CDR2 SYDVKM. This CDR3 has 15 amino acids. CDR3 loop: CASSPLGGANTEVFF. The CDR3 bases are TGTGCCAGCAGCCCGCTCGGGGGAGCGAACACTGAAGTTTTCTTT.

This clonotype was detected a few times. V gene TRBV4-1 combines with J gene TRBJ2-7, with D unresolved. This CDR3 has 17 amino acids. Germline-derived CDR1 and CDR2 are MGHRA and YSYEKL. Trimming left V 4 bases short and J 0 bases short, with 19 bases between. The CDR3 region has the DNA TGCGCCAGCAGCCGGTCGACTTCTCCAGTTAACTCCTACGAGCAGTACTTC. Translating it yields CASSRSTSPVNSYEQYF.

V and J are TRBV27 and TRBJ1-5; D is perhaps TRBD1 (5 bases). This CDR3 spans 14 amino acids. Trimming removed 4 bases from V and 7 bases from J, with 14 bases in between. CDR1 and CDR2 (germline): MNHEY, SMNVEV (reference sequence). The CDR3 coding sequence is TGTGCCAGCAGTTCCTATCAGGGTACCCAGCCCCAGCATTTT. Encoded protein: CASSSYQGTQPQHF.

The chain couples TRBV5-8 to TRBJ1-2; tentatively, D is TRBD1 (6 bases). The V end was cut by 4 bases, the J end by 5 bases, with 9 bases between. The CDR3 sequence is 12 residues long. The V gene's germline CDR1 is SGHTS and CDR2 YDEGEE. The CDR3 is CASSGGQYGYTF. The CDR3 DNA reads TGTGCCAGCAGCGGCGGACAGTATGGCTACACCTTC.

The sample holds a few counts of this clonotype. This chain links TRBV15 with TRBJ2-5; D gene unclear. The V and J ends lost 0 bases and 5 bases respectively, with 16 bases between them. Germline values: CDR1 LNHNV, CDR2 YYDKDF (reference sequence). CDR3 length: 16 residues. CDR3 nucleotides: TGTGCCACCAGCAGAGATACGTCGACTCGCGGCGAGACCCAGTACTTC. It codes for CATSRDTSTRGETQYF.

The chain recombines TRBV6-1 with TRBJ1-2; D gene ambiguous. The CDR3 consists of 12 residues. Germline CDR1 is MNHNS and CDR2 is SASEGT. Trimming removed 5 bases at V and 7 bases at J, with 11 bases between. The CDR3 region has the DNA TGTGCCAGCAGTCCTGGTTTCGTTGGCTACACCTTC. It is translated as CASSPGFVGYTF.

This clonotype was seen repeatedly, ten times or more. The chain uses TRBV3-1 and TRBJ2-5, with TRBD2 identical over 12 bases. V shed 3 bases, J shed 1 base, and the junction held 6 bases outside the gene matches. Germline V gene sequence: CDR1 LGHDT, CDR2 YNNKEL (reference sequence). The CDR3 loop spans 17 amino acids. This CDR3 is CASSQELAGGLQETQYF. The CDR3 DNA reads as TGTGCCAGCAGCCAGGAACTAGCGGGAGGTCTCCAAGAGACCCAGTACTTC.

This clonotype was counted a few times. The chain links TRBV5-1 to TRBJ2-1, with 8 bases lining up with TRBD1. The V segment lost 4 bases and the J segment 0 bases; nucleotides outside the gene matches: 9. CDR1 and CDR2 (germline): SGHRS, YFSETQ. The length of the CDR3 is 17 residues. The CDR3: CASSPRQGSSSYNEQFF. CDR3 nucleotide sequence: TGCGCCAGCAGCCCAAGACAGGGGTCCAGCTCCTACAATGAGCAGTTCTTC.

The chain employs TRBV30 and TRBJ2-1; a weak D match, TRBD2 (6 bases). Per germline, CDR1 GTSNPN and CDR2 SVGIG (reference sequence). Trimming shortened V by 1 base and J by 3 bases, and 10 bases separated the two germline ends. This CDR3 is 14 amino acids long. The DNA for the CDR3 is TGTGCCTGGAGTGAAGGGACTGTCTACAATGAGCAGTTCTTC. Its protein product is CAWSEGTVYNEQFF.

This clonotype was seen many times. The chain joins TRBV27 to TRBJ1-6; 12 nucleotides match TRBD1. This CDR3 is 16 amino acids long. CDR1 and CDR2 from the germline V gene are MNHEY and SMNVEV (reference sequence). The junction had 7 bases not matched to a gene; V was cut back by 5 bases and J by 8 bases. The CDR3 DNA reads as TGTGCCAGCAGTGACCGGGACAGGGGGCAGTATTCACCCCTCCACTTT. Residues: CASSDRDRGQYSPLHF.

In its sample, this clonotype was seen many times. The J gene is TRBJ1-2, the V gene TRBV2, with no clear D. Trimming shortened V by 1 base and J by 11 bases, and 14 bases separated the two germline ends. CDR3 length: 13 amino acids. CDR1 and CDR2 from the germline V gene are SNHLY and FYNNEI. CDR3 amino acids: CASSEGPATPYTF. As DNA, the CDR3 is TGTGCCAGCAGTGAAGGACCCGCAACCCCTTACACCTTC.

The J gene is TRBJ1-5, the V gene TRBV12-3 or TRBV12-4, with 9 bases fitting TRBD1. V shed 5 bases, J shed 2 bases, and the junction held 7 bases outside the gene matches. The CDR3 length is 16 residues. The CDR3 sequence: CASSTGTGIRNQPQHF. In DNA form, the CDR3 reads TGTGCCAGCAGTACCGGGACAGGGATCCGCAATCAGCCCCAGCATTTT.

The sample holds many counts of this clonotype. The chain recombines TRBV20-1 with TRBJ2-2; TRBD2 matches 7 bases. Germline values: CDR1 DFQATT, CDR2 SNEGSKA (reference sequence). The CDR3 has 16 amino acids. Trimming took 0 bases from V and 1 from J; bases not matched to a gene: 5. Written as DNA, the CDR3 is TGCAGTGCTAGAGACTACGAGCGGGGGAACACCGGGGAGCTGTTTTTT. Residues: CSARDYERGNTGELFF.

This clonotype has ten or more counts. The chain links TRBV28 to TRBJ2-7; D perhaps matches TRBD1 (5 bases). Per germline, CDR1 MDHEN and CDR2 SYDVKM. The CDR3 has 14 amino acids. V shed 3 bases and J shed 2 bases, with 11 bases lying between them. This CDR3 reads CASSFGRVAYEQYF. As DNA, the CDR3 is TGTGCCAGCAGTTTCGGCAGGGTCGCCTACGAGCAGTACTTC.

This clonotype was observed at least ten times. The chain has TRBV27 and TRBJ2-7; no clear D gene. Trimming shortened V by 6 bases and J by 3 bases, and 15 bases separated the two germline ends. This CDR3 has 14 residues. Germline V gives CDR1 MNHEY, CDR2 SMNVEV (reference sequence). For the CDR3, the DNA is TGTGCCAGCAGACCCGACGGCCTTTACTACGAGCAGTACTTC. Translated, it gives CASRPDGLYYEQYF.

The V gene is TRBV9, the J gene TRBJ2-3; the D gene is possibly TRBD2 (5 bases). This CDR3 has 13 amino acids. CDR1 is SGDLS, CDR2 YYNGEE, per germline. With 0 bases removed from V and 4 bases from J, the gap between germline ends came to 6 bases. The CDR3 sequence: CASSVGTADTQYF. For the CDR3, the DNA is TGTGCCAGCAGCGTAGGGACTGCAGATACGCAGTATTTT.